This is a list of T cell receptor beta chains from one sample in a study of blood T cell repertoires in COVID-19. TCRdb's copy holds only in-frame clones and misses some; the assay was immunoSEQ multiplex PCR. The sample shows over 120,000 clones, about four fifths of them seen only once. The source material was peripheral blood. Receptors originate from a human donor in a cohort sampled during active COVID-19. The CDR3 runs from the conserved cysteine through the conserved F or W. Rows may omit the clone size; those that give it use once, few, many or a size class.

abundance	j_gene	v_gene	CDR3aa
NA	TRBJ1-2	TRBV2	CASLRGQGGNYGYTF
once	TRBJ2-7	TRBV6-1	CASSDGYGGGYEQYF
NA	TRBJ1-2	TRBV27	CASSLGAGDGYTF
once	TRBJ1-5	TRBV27	CASSSQGARQPQHF
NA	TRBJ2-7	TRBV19	CASSSGQTNYEQYF
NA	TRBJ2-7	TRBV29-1	CSVADNYEQYF
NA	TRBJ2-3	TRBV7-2	CASSLKAGVIHTQYF
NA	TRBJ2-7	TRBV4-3	CASSQDIPGLAGSYEQYF
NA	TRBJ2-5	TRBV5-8	CASSFSASGNVQETQYF
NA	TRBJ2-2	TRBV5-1	CASSLTSGSLNTGELFF
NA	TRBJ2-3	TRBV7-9	CATPRGGTDTQYF
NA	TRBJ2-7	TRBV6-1	CASSEVGYGYEQYF
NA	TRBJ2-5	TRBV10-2	CASSEYGGRGRETQYF
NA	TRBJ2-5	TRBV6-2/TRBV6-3	CASSYRQSRETQYF
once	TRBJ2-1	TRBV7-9	CASSSIYNEQFF
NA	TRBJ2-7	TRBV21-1	CASSKKAGYEQYF
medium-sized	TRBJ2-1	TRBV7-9	CASSLTGTSGRANLFF
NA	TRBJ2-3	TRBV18	CASSQTTDTQYF
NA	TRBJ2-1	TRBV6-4	CASSVLVSSYNEQFF
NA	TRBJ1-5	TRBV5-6	CASSPYGQGLQPQHF
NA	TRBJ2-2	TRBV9	CASSPWSAGGGTGELFF
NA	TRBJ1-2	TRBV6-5	CASRRDSHGYTF
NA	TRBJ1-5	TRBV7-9	CASSGPGQGNQPQHF
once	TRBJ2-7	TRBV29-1	CSVSAGATPEQYF
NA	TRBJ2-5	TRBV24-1	CATSVAGNQETQYF
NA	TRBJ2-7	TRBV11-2	CASSGLTGTRTYEQYF
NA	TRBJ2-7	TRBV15	CATSRVRSRVEQYF
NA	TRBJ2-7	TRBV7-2	CASSLMGGYEQYF
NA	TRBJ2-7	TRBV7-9	CASSYGTRDEQYF
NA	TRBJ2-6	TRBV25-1	CASGQRGSGANVLTF
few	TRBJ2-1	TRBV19	CASSPGHGSSYNEQFF
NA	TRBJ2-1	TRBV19	CASSQRGEQFF
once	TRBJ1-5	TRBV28	CASSLDRGRQPQHF
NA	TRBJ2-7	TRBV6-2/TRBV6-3	CASSRSTGGTNEQYF
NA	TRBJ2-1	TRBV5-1	CASSPLRTSGMNEQFF
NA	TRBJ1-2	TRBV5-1	CASSPSGQDYGYTF
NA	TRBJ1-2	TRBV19	CASSIFGSGAKSYTF
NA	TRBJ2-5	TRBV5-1	CASSHRARTLGQETQYF
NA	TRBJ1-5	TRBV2	CATKGQNSNQPQHF
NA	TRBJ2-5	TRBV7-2	CASSLTRAGALGETQYF
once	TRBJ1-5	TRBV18	CASSPQKGDQPQHF
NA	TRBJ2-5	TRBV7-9	CASSSDREETQYF
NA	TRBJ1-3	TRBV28	CASSPRDRAGNTIYF
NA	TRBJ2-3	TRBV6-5	CASRTSVANTQYF
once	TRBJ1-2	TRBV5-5	CASSLGTGDSYGYTF
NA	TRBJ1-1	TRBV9	CASSRRGYTEAFF
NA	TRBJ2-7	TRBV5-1	CASSLAGTSGSYEQYF
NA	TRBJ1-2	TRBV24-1	CATSGPTGGGGYGYTF
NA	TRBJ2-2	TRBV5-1	CASSLRTAGDGELFF
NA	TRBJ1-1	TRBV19	CASSDLSFGGILAFF
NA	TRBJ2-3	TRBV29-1	CSVQGAGEGYTQYF
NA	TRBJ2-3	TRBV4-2	CASSQGATSGSITDTQYF
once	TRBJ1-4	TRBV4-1	CASSSRGTGDEKLFF
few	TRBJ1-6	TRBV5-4	CASSLEGGDSPLHF